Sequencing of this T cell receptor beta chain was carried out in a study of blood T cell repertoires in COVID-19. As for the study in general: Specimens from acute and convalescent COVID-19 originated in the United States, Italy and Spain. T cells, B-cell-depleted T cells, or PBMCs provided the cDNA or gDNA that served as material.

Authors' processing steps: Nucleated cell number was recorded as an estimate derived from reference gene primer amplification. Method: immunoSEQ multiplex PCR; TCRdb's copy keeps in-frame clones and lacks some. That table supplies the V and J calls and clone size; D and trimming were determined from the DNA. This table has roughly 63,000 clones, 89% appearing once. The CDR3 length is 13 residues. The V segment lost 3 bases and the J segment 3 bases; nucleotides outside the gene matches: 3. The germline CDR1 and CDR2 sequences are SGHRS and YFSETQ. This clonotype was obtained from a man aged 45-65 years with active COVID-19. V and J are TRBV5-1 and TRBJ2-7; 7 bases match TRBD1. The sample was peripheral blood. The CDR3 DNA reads TGCGCCAGCAGCTACAACAGGGGCTACGAGCAGTACTTC. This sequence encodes CASSYNRGYEQYF.